These 27 T cell receptor beta chains were all obtained from the same sample, sequenced in a study of Ad26.COV2.S vaccination and SARS-CoV-2 variants (dated by TCRdb to 2020 to 2023). Libraries were built with the immunoSEQ multiplex PCR assay. Not all clones reach the TCRdb copy of this immuneACCESS table, which keeps in-frame sequences only. Checked studies attribute under half of the gap to unresolved V genes and leave the rest unexplained. The sample table shows just over 350,000 clones, and about 85% are seen once. The ten top clones hold 3% to 4% of the sample. Interpreted using the paper, the treatment or condition label stands for: some 20 received Ad26.COV2.S at low or high dose, single or two shots; about 5 received placebo; per-sample allocation not given. For vaccine and placebo recipients, repertoires were sequenced using samples collected on day 63 after the first injection. Sequenced material: peripheral blood, taken in a trial of Ad26.COV2.S vaccine versus placebo. These receptors were taken from a person between 18 and 65 years old who received the Ad26.COV2.S COVID-19 vaccine or a placebo.

This clone came up a few times. This chain joins TRBV6-2 or TRBV6-3 and TRBJ2-4; tentatively, D is TRBD1 or TRBD2 (5 bases each). CDR3 size: 14 residues. Germline loops: CDR1 MNHEY, CDR2 SVGEGT. Trimming pared 2 bases from V and 6 bases from J, leaving 11 bases between. CDR3 nucleotide sequence: TGTGCCAGCAGTTACGGGGGTACCCCAAACATTCAGTACTTC. Protein product: CASSYGGTPNIQYF.

The chain joins TRBV2 to TRBJ1-5; D gene unclear. V was pared by 7 bases and J by 1 base, with 8 bases between. This CDR3 is built from 13 residues. Germline lookup yields CDR1 SNHLY and CDR2 FYNNEI. The CDR3 protein is CASKAGSNQPQHF. CDR3 coding DNA: TGTGCCAGCAAGGCGGGGAGCAATCAGCCCCAGCATTTT. Full variable domain (rest looked up from reference TRBV2 and TRBJ1-5): EPEVTQTPSHQVTQMGQEVILRCVPISNHLYFYWYRQILGQKVEFLVSFYNNEISEKSEIFDDQFSVERPDGSNFTLKIRSTKLEDSAMYFCASKAGSNQPQHFGDGTRLSIL.

This chain links TRBV19 with TRBJ1-2; D not resolved. With 3 bases removed from V and 8 bases from J, the gap between germline ends came to 7 bases. This CDR3 contains 11 residues. From germline, CDR1 is LNHDA and CDR2 SQIVND (reference sequence). The CDR3 bases are TGTGCCAGTAGTATCGGTCCGGGCTACACCTTC. Translating it yields CASSIGPGYTF.

This clone was recorded once. The same CDR3 also results from other DNA sequences found in this sample. The chain links TRBV6-2 or TRBV6-3 to TRBJ2-7; TRBD1 matches 7 bases. Germline V gene data show CDR1 as MNHEY and CDR2 as SVGEGT. The CDR3 covers 12 residues. V lost 6 bases, J lost 3 bases, and 2 bases stayed unmatched. The CDR3 coding sequence is TGTGCCAGCAGCCGGGACAGCTACGAGCAGTACTTC. It codes for CASSRDSYEQYF.

The table lists this clone with a count of one. The chain couples TRBV18 to TRBJ2-1; D gene uncertain. Germline V gives CDR1 KGHSH, CDR2 LQKENI. CDR3 length: 12 residues. The V gene lost 5 bases and the J gene lost 9 bases, with 11 bases spanning the gap. The CDR3 sequence: CASSSGYPEQFF. In DNA form, the CDR3 reads TGTGCCAGCTCATCCGGGTACCCTGAGCAGTTCTTC.

The chain has TRBV4-2 and TRBJ1-1, with D unresolved. The germline V gene has CDR1 LGHNA and CDR2 YNFKEQ. The CDR3 sequence is 16 residues long. The V gene lost 4 bases and the J gene lost 4 bases, with 19 bases spanning the gap. This CDR3 is CASSPRKGGFGTEAFF. DNA of the CDR3: TGTGCCAGCAGCCCTCGTAAAGGAGGGTTTGGCACTGAAGCTTTCTTT.

This clone was seen a handful of times. The chain is built from TRBV6-5 and TRBJ1-1; 7 nucleotides agree with TRBD1. The V segment lost 5 bases and the J segment 13 bases; nucleotides outside the gene matches: 10. The CDR3 is made up of 12 amino acids. Germline CDR1 reads MNHEY; CDR2 reads SVGAGI. The CDR3 protein is CASSKGQTLYFF. For the CDR3, the DNA is TGTGCCAGCAGTAAGGGACAGACACTTTATTTCTTT.

V gene TRBV7-2 combines with J gene TRBJ1-3; D is unresolved. There are 16 residues in the CDR3. The germline V gene has CDR1 SGHTA and CDR2 FQGNSA. V was pared by 2 bases and J by 0 bases, with 11 bases between. Written as DNA, the CDR3 is TGTGCCAGCAGCTTATTAGCAGACCTCTCTGGAAACACCATATATTTT. It codes for CASSLLADLSGNTIYF.

The rearrangement joins TRBV5-1 to TRBJ2-7; TRBD1 agrees at 7 bases. Losses at the gene ends were 7 bases for V and 0 bases for J; bases not matched to a gene: 7. The CDR3 consists of 14 residues. The germline V gene has CDR1 SGHRS and CDR2 YFSETQ. This chain's CDR3 is CASYYGTASYEQYF. The CDR3 DNA sequence: TGCGCCAGCTATTATGGGACAGCCTCCTACGAGCAGTACTTC.

This clone was seen a handful of times. The rearrangement joins TRBV11-2 to TRBJ1-5; 8 nucleotides match TRBD1. V trimming: 5 bases; J trimming: 3 bases; junction bases outside the gene matches: 6. The germline V gene encodes CDR1 SGHAT and CDR2 FQNNGV. The CDR3 is made up of 15 amino acids. CDR3 nucleotide sequence: TGTGCCAGCAGCGCCCCAGGGGGCCCCAATCAGCCCCAGCATTTT. It encodes CASSAPGGPNQPQHF.

The genes are TRBV6-2 or TRBV6-3 and TRBJ1-5; D ambiguous. The CDR3 consists of 13 residues. V was trimmed by 2 bases and J by 4 bases, leaving 6 bases between them. Germline V lookup: CDR1 MNHEY, CDR2 SVGEGT. DNA of the CDR3: TGTGCCAGCAGTTACGGCGTAAATCAGCCCCAGCATTTT. Translation: CASSYGVNQPQHF.

This sequence joins TRBV5-4 and TRBJ2-5; 12 bases align to TRBD2. Germline loops: CDR1 SGHNT, CDR2 YYREEE (reference sequence). The CDR3 is 16 residues long. V gave up 4 bases and J gave up 0 bases; unmatched junction bases: 4. CDR3: CASSRRTSGNQETQYF. The CDR3 DNA is TGTGCCAGCAGCCGTAGGACTAGCGGGAACCAAGAGACCCAGTACTTC.

The chain employs TRBV11-2 and TRBJ2-7; TRBD1 might be the D (6 bases). Trimming stripped 5 bases from V and 0 bases from J, with 20 bases between. The length of the CDR3 is 17 residues. Germline V gives CDR1 SGHAT, CDR2 FQNNGV. DNA for the CDR3: TGTGCCAGCAGCACGCCCCCGGGACAAAGGAGCTCCTACGAGCAGTACTTC. Amino acids: CASSTPPGQRSSYEQYF. The whole variable domain, filled in from reference TRBV11-2 and TRBJ2-7, reads EAGVAQSPRYKIIEKRQSVAFWCNPISGHATLYWYQQILGQGPKLLIQFQNNGVVDDSQLPKDRFSAERLKGVDSTLKIQPAKLEDSAVYLCASSTPPGQRSSYEQYFGPGTRLTVT.

The rearrangement links TRBV7-2 to TRBJ2-3; 9 positions match TRBD2. V lost 1 base to trimming and J lost 6 bases; unmatched junction nucleotides: 14. From germline, CDR1 is SGHTA and CDR2 FQGNSA. The CDR3 length is 18 residues. The CDR3 is CASSLVGRGSGRRDTQYF. The DNA of the CDR3 is TGTGCCAGCAGCTTAGTTGGGAGAGGGAGCGGGAGGAGGGATACGCAGTATTTT.

The rearrangement uses TRBV7-8 and TRBJ2-1; TRBD2 is a possible D gene (6 bases). Germline CDR1 is SGHVS and CDR2 is FQNEAQ. There are 18 residues in the CDR3. V was trimmed by 1 base and J by 6 bases, leaving 22 bases between them. The CDR3 bases are TGTGCCAGCAGCTTAGATTTAACCCGGGACTTGATACTCAATGAGCAGTTCTTC. Its translation is CASSLDLTRDLILNEQFF.

The V call is TRBV11-2, the J call TRBJ2-5; 7 nucleotides agree with TRBD1. The CDR3 is made up of 17 amino acids. CDR1 SGHAT and CDR2 FQNNGV come from the germline V gene. J was trimmed by 1 base and V by 3 bases; bases with no gene match: 11. CDR3 DNA sequence: TGTGCCAGCAGCTTTAACCGGGACAGCTACCTCCAAGAGACCCAGTACTTC. Amino acids: CASSFNRDSYLQETQYF.

The chain joins TRBV3-1 (or the pseudogene TRBV3-2) to TRBJ2-2; D may be TRBD1 or TRBD2 (6 bases each). The CDR3 extends over 15 amino acids. V lost 4 bases to trimming and J lost 7 bases, with 16 bases between them. The germline V gene has CDR1 LGHDT and CDR2 YNNKEL (reference sequence). CDR3 sequence reads: CASSPGGTPNGELFF. CDR3 nucleotide sequence: TGTGCCAGCAGCCCCGGAGGGACACCCAACGGGGAGCTGTTTTTT.

The chain carries TRBV19 and TRBJ1-3; unclear D gene. The CDR3 length is 16 residues. Trimming pared 2 bases from V and 0 bases from J, leaving 11 bases between. Germline-derived CDR1 and CDR2 are LNHDA and SQIVND (reference sequence). This chain's CDR3 is CASSIRNYNSGNTIYF. DNA of the CDR3: TGTGCCAGTAGTATAAGGAACTACAACTCTGGAAACACCATATATTTT.

A few counts support this clone. This rearrangement joins TRBV5-1 to TRBJ2-7, with 8 bases lining up with TRBD1. V was clipped by 0 bases and J by 2 bases; unmatched bases: 7. The CDR3 has 16 amino acids. Germline V gene sequence: CDR1 SGHRS, CDR2 YFSETQ. CDR3 loop: CASSLGQGHWAYEQYF. The CDR3 region has the DNA TGCGCCAGCAGCTTGGGACAGGGGCATTGGGCCTACGAGCAGTACTTC.

The V gene is TRBV19, the J gene TRBJ1-5; no firm D call. This CDR3 is built from 15 residues. Per the germline V gene, CDR1 is LNHDA and CDR2 is SQIVND (reference sequence). V lost 2 bases, J lost 6 bases, and 14 bases lay in between. CDR3 protein: CASSIRQAPGQPQHF. In DNA, the CDR3 is TGTGCCAGTAGTATAAGGCAGGCCCCCGGTCAGCCCCAGCATTTT.

This clone was picked up one time. The rearrangement uses TRBV5-4 and TRBJ2-2, with D maybe TRBD2 (6 bases). This CDR3 has 15 residues. Germline assignment: CDR1 SGHNT and CDR2 YYREEE (reference sequence). V gave up 4 bases and J gave up 3 bases, with 13 bases separating them. This chain's CDR3 is CASSLTSSDTGELFF. As DNA, the CDR3 is TGTGCCAGCAGCCTAACTAGCAGCGACACCGGGGAGCTGTTTTTT.

This clone was seen just once. The V and J genes are TRBV6-5 and TRBJ2-1, with TRBD1 matching over 8 bases. V was pared by 7 bases and J by 2 bases, with 4 bases of the junction left unmatched. This CDR3 comprises 14 residues. Germline CDR1 is MNHEY and CDR2 is SVGAGI. The CDR3 coding sequence is TGTGCCAGCAACGGACAGGGTACCTACAATGAGCAGTTCTTC. The encoded protein is CASNGQGTYNEQFF.

This clone was counted a single time. The chain has TRBV28 and TRBJ2-7; D is perhaps TRBD1 or TRBD2 (7 bases each). The V gene's germline CDR1 is MDHEN and CDR2 SYDVKM. The CDR3 is 15 amino acids. The V end lost 8 bases, the J end lost 3 bases, and 20 bases lay between the germline ends. CDR3 nucleotides: TGTGCCAGCCCTCCCAGGGGGGGTCCCCTCTACGAGCAGTACTTC. Translating it yields CASPPRGGPLYEQYF.

In DNA, the CDR3 is TGTGCCAGCAGCTCAGGACAGGGGTTCACCGGGGAGCTGTTTTTT. This gives the protein CASSSGQGFTGELFF. The chain has TRBV5-6 and TRBJ2-2; 9 bases align to TRBD1. Germline trimming cut 3 bases from V and 4 bases from J; bases unmatched to any gene: 4. This CDR3 comprises 15 residues. Germline CDR1 SGHDT, CDR2 YYEEEE.

The CDR3 DNA follows: TGTGCCAGTACGGCCTCGGGGAGCTCCTACAATGAGCAGTTCTTC. Its translation: CASTASGSSYNEQFF. The chain is built from TRBV19 and TRBJ2-1; tentative D call: TRBD2 (5 bases). The CDR3 has 15 amino acids. The germline V and J ends were trimmed by 7 bases and 0 bases, with 13 bases remaining between them. Germline values: CDR1 LNHDA, CDR2 SQIVND (reference sequence).

The chain joins TRBV7-2 to TRBJ1-5; a possible D gene is TRBD1 (5 bases). Germline assignment: CDR1 SGHTA and CDR2 FQGNSA. This CDR3 spans 14 amino acids. The V gene lost 2 bases and the J gene lost 7 bases, with 12 bases spanning the gap. The CDR3 reads CASSLYRSDQPQHF. The CDR3 bases are TGTGCCAGCAGCTTATACAGGTCGGACCAGCCCCAGCATTTT.

This clone was seen more than once but under ten times. The chain is built from TRBV14 and TRBJ2-7, with a weak D call TRBD2 (6 bases). Germline V gene data show CDR1 as SGHDN and CDR2 as FVKESK. Trimming shortened V by 5 bases and J by 4 bases, and 15 bases separated the two germline ends. The CDR3 spans 14 residues. The CDR3 DNA follows: TGTGCCAGCAGCTTCCGGGGGAGCCTATACGAGCAGTACTTC. It encodes CASSFRGSLYEQYF.